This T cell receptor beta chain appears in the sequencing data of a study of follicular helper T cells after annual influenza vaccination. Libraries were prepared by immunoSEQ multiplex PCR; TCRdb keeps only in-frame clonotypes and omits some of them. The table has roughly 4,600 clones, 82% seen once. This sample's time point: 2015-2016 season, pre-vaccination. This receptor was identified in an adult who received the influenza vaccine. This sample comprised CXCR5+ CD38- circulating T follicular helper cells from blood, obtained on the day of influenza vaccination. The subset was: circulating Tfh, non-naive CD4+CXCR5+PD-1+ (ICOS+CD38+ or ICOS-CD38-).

The CDR3 DNA reads TGTGCCAGCAGCCAAGAATCCGGGCGTAGGTTCAATGAGCAGTTCTTC. It yields the protein CASSQESGRRFNEQFF. The chain links TRBV14 to TRBJ2-1; no definite D call. The CDR3 contains 16 residues. Germline V lookup: CDR1 SGHDN, CDR2 FVKESK. V gave up 0 bases and J gave up 6 bases, with 15 bases separating them.